The clone carrying this TCR beta chain was counted only a few times. The source of the sample is a study of blood T cell repertoires in COVID-19. The wider study: Acute-phase and convalescent COVID-19 samples originated in the United States, Italy and Spain. T cells, B-cell-depleted T cells, or PBMCs provided the cDNA or gDNA that served as material.

Methods used by the authors: Reference gene primer amplification gave estimated nucleated cell counts. Data came from immunoSEQ multiplex PCR; TCRdb stores just in-frame clones and leaves some out. V and J calls and clone size follow that table, whereas D and trimming were derived from the DNA. This table holds about 240,000 clones, about nine tenths found once. The CDR3 loop spans 18 amino acids. CDR1 SGHAT and CDR2 FQNNGV come from the germline V gene. Unmatched junction bases numbered 9, after V lost 6 bases and J lost 0 bases. J is TRBJ2-6 and V is TRBV11-2; TRBD1 matches 9 bases. The receptor was isolated from a man in his sixties who had recovered from COVID-19. Sequenced material: peripheral blood. The CDR3 spells CASRGGQGYYSGANVLTF. Written as DNA, the CDR3 is TGTGCCAGCAGGGGAGGACAGGGGTATTACTCTGGGGCCAACGTCCTGACTTTC.